The 32 T cell receptor beta chains listed next were all sequenced from one sample in a study of T cells after yellow fever vaccination. A single record per CDR3 protein comes from TCRdb applying MiXCR to the 5' RACE reads. The sample carries a few hundred thousand distinct CDR3 sequences, about 4% recorded once. The starting material was PBMCs, obtained 5 days after the yellow fever booster vaccination. The receptors here all came from a man in his late teens or twenties who received the YFV17D yellow fever vaccine.

This clonotype was counted at least ten times. V gene TRBV18 combines with J gene TRBJ2-3; no clear D gene. The V and J ends lost 0 bases and 2 bases respectively, with 15 bases between them. The CDR3 spans 17 residues. Germline V CDR1 and CDR2: KGHSH, LQKENI. CDR3 region: CASSPPILHIDTDTQYF. The CDR3 nucleotides read TGTGCCAGCTCACCACCCATACTCCACATAGACACAGATACGCAGTATTTT.

This clonotype was found many times. The chain carries TRBV15 and TRBJ2-3, with 11 nucleotides matching TRBD2. Per germline, CDR1 LNHNV and CDR2 YYDKDF (reference sequence). CDR3 length: 17 residues. Losses at the gene ends were 0 bases for V and 5 bases for J; bases not matched to a gene: 7. The CDR3 coding sequence is TGTGCCACCAGCAGAGAGGGGAGCCTAGCGGGGGGAGATACGCAGTATTTT. Translation: CATSREGSLAGGDTQYF. Drawing the rest from reference TRBV15 and TRBJ2-3, the complete variable domain is DAMVIQNPRYQVTQFGKPVTLSCSQTLNHNVMYWYQQKSSQAPKLLFHYYDKDFNNEADTPDNFQSRRPNTSFCFLDIRSPGLGDTAMYLCATSREGSLAGGDTQYFGPGTRLTVL.

This clonotype has at least ten counts. This sequence joins TRBV5-1 and TRBJ1-1; perhaps TRBD1 as D (5 bases). CDR3 length: 15 residues. Germline V CDR1 and CDR2: SGHRS, YFSETQ. V lost 1 base and J 1 base, leaving 11 bases between the germline ends. This CDR3 is CASSLNPGTNTEAFF. In DNA, the CDR3 is TGCGCCAGCAGCTTGAACCCAGGGACGAACACTGAAGCTTTCTTT. Combining the CDR3 with reference TRBV5-1 and TRBJ1-1 gives the whole variable domain KAGVTQTPRYLIKTRGQQVTLSCSPISGHRSVSWYQQTPGQGLQFLFEYFSETQRNKGNFPGRFSGRQFSNSRSEMNVSTLELGDSALYLCASSLNPGTNTEAFFGQGTRLTVV.

The rearrangement uses TRBV7-2 and TRBJ1-1; D is uncertain. V lost 5 bases to trimming and J lost 12 bases, with 19 bases between them. The CDR3 runs to 13 residues. CDR1 and CDR2 (germline): SGHTA, FQGNSA. The CDR3 DNA reads as TGTGCCAGCAGCCTGGGATTTGGGGAGACAACTTTCTTT. Amino acid sequence: CASSLGFGETTFF.

This clonotype appeared many times. This chain links TRBV5-6 with TRBJ1-1, with no clear D. Germline CDR1 and CDR2: SGHDT and YYEEEE. Between the trimmed V and J ends, which lost 7 bases and 7 bases, there was a span of 17 bases. There are 13 residues in the CDR3. The CDR3 here is CASALGGVNEAFF. CDR3 in DNA: TGTGCCAGCGCCCTCGGCGGGGTTAATGAAGCTTTCTTT.

The V and J genes are TRBV14 and TRBJ2-1, with D tentatively TRBD2 (6 bases). CDR1 and CDR2 from the germline V gene are SGHDN and FVKESK. The CDR3 loop spans 15 amino acids. V was cut by 1 base and J by 7 bases, with 14 bases left in between. For the CDR3, the DNA is TGTGCCAGCAGCCAAGGGCGGGGCCCTGTGAATGAGCAGTTCTTC. It yields the protein CASSQGRGPVNEQFF.

In its sample, this clonotype was seen many times. The chain recombines TRBV3-1 with TRBJ1-1; D is unclear. V was trimmed by 1 base and J by 6 bases, leaving 9 bases between them. Germline V gene sequence: CDR1 LGHDT, CDR2 YNNKEL (reference sequence). The CDR3 contains 13 residues. DNA for the CDR3: TGTGCCAGCAGCCAAGGAAGCGGGGCTGAAGCTTTCTTT. It encodes CASSQGSGAEAFF.

CDR3 sequence reads: CSARQEFVYEQYF. As DNA, the CDR3 is TGCAGTGCTAGGCAGGAATTCGTCTACGAGCAGTACTTC. The genes are TRBV20-1 and TRBJ2-7; D is ambiguous. From germline, CDR1 is DFQATT and CDR2 SNEGSKA (reference sequence). Trimming removed 3 bases from V and 3 bases from J, with 12 bases in between. The CDR3 runs 13 residues.

The chain joins TRBV6-5 to TRBJ2-5; no firm D call. Germline CDR1 reads MNHEY; CDR2 reads SVGAGI. V lost 2 bases, J lost 0 bases, and 4 bases lay in between. This CDR3 spans 13 amino acids. CDR3 DNA sequence: TGTGCCAGCAGTTACGCCCACCAAGAGACCCAGTACTTC. It specifies CASSYAHQETQYF.

This clonotype was seen more than once but under ten times. The genes are TRBV10-2 and TRBJ2-2; the D gene is possibly TRBD2 (5 bases). Germline values: CDR1 WSHSY, CDR2 SAAADI. The V gene lost 0 bases and the J gene lost 11 bases, with 10 bases spanning the gap. The CDR3 has 13 amino acids. The CDR3 protein is CASSESDLIELFF. CDR3 coding DNA: TGCGCCAGCAGTGAGTCGGACTTAATCGAGCTGTTTTTT.

This clonotype was observed a few times. The rearrangement links TRBV21-1 to TRBJ2-5. TRBV21-1 is designated a pseudogene. The CDR3 runs to 13 residues. CDR3 residues: CASSKYVGETQYF. DNA for the CDR3: TGTGCCAGCAGCAAATACGTCGGGGAGACCCAGTACTTC.

This clonotype has a count of ten or more. The chain employs TRBV4-1 and TRBJ2-3; 7 nucleotides line up with TRBD1. The V gene end was trimmed by 4 bases and the J gene end by 5 bases; junction bases not matched to a gene: 15. Looked up from germline, CDR1 is MGHRA and CDR2 is YSYEKL. The CDR3 has 17 residues. The CDR3 DNA sequence: TGCGCCAGCAGCCTCGCCCGAACAGGGGCCCGGGGAGATACGCAGTATTTT. Translated: CASSLARTGARGDTQYF.

This clonotype was picked up many times. The V and J genes are TRBV7-9 and TRBJ2-5, with D unresolved. V shed 1 base and J shed 7 bases, with 16 bases lying between them. The CDR3 loop spans 15 amino acids. Germline CDR1 reads SEHNR; CDR2 reads FQNEAQ (reference sequence). CDR3 region: CASSLDQPPLGTQYF. The CDR3 DNA reads as TGTGCCAGCAGCTTAGACCAGCCTCCTCTGGGGACCCAGTACTTC.

This clonotype occurred a few times. The V gene is TRBV20-1, the J gene TRBJ1-1; no reliable D call. V lost 0 bases and J lost 1, with 9 bases in between. The germline CDR1 and CDR2 sequences are DFQATT and SNEGSKA (reference sequence). The CDR3 is 14 amino acids. CDR3 sequence: CSARDRLENTEAFF. For the CDR3, the DNA is TGCAGTGCTAGAGATCGGCTTGAGAACACTGAAGCTTTCTTT.

This clonotype showed up many times. The genes are TRBV20-1 and TRBJ2-3; D is perhaps TRBD2 (7 bases). Germline V gene lookup returns CDR1 DFQATT and CDR2 SNEGSKA (reference sequence). The CDR3 extends over 14 amino acids. V lost 3 bases and J lost 2, with 12 bases in between. The CDR3 spells CSARRGGITDTQYF. The CDR3 nucleotides read TGCAGTGCTAGGAGGGGGGGGATCACAGATACGCAGTATTTT.

This clonotype was picked up a small number of times. The rearrangement links TRBV11-3 to TRBJ2-7; no reliable D call. The CDR3 runs 14 residues. Trimming left V 6 bases short and J 7 bases short, with 19 bases between. Germline loops: CDR1 SGHNT, CDR2 YENEEA. CDR3 coding DNA: TGTGCCAGCAGTCCCGGGTTTCGGGTCCTGGAGCAGTACGTC. This translates into CASSPGFRVLEQYV.

This clonotype has just a few counts. The chain links TRBV7-9 to TRBJ2-7, with D unclear. V lost 11 bases and J lost 6, with 17 bases in between. This CDR3 comprises 12 residues. Germline CDR1 reads SEHNR; CDR2 reads FQNEAQ (reference sequence). This CDR3 reads CAGRWGSCEQYV. The CDR3, as DNA: TGTGCCGGACGGTGGGGAAGTTGCGAGCAGTACGTC.

This clonotype appeared a few times. V and J are TRBV3-1 and TRBJ2-5; unclear D gene. The germline gives CDR1 LGHDT, CDR2 YNNKEL (reference sequence). The CDR3 is 13 residues long. The ends were cut back, 8 bases at V and 2 bases at J, with 12 bases in the middle. The CDR3 DNA is TGTGCCAGCGGCCCTTGGGGTCAAGAGACCCAGTACTTC. Translating gives CASGPWGQETQYF.

The chain employs TRBV10-1 and TRBJ2-1; possibly TRBD1 for D (5 bases). This CDR3 has 14 residues. CDR1 and CDR2 from the germline V gene are WNHNN and SYGVQD (reference sequence). Trimming removed 9 bases at V and 0 bases at J, with 12 bases between. For the CDR3, the DNA is TGCGCCAGTGGCCAGGGCCTCTCCTACAATGAGCAGTTCTTC. This translates into CASGQGLSYNEQFF.

This clonotype was recorded a few times. The V gene is TRBV29-1, the J gene TRBJ1-5, with D possibly TRBD1 on 6 matching bases. The CDR3 runs to 14 residues. Trimming cost V 6 bases and J 4 bases, with 16 bases left between them. The germline gives CDR1 SQVTM, CDR2 ANQGSEA. CDR3 bases: TGCAGCGTCGCCGGGGGGCAGAGGAATCAGCCCCAGCATTTT. Translating it yields CSVAGGQRNQPQHF.

J is TRBJ1-2 and V is TRBV5-1; possibly TRBD1 for D (6 bases). This CDR3 is built from 15 residues. From germline, CDR1 is SGHRS and CDR2 YFSETQ. Trimming took 3 bases from V and 2 from J, leaving 14 bases between them. CDR3 region: CASSSNPGGNYGYTF. CDR3 DNA sequence: TGCGCCAGCAGCTCAAATCCCGGGGGCAACTATGGCTACACCTTC.

J is TRBJ2-5 and V is TRBV24-1, with D possibly being TRBD1 (6 bases). This CDR3 has 13 residues. CDR1 is KGHDR, CDR2 SFDVKD, per germline. The V and J ends lost 9 bases and 0 bases respectively, with 10 bases between them. Here the CDR3 reads CATENRDQETQYF. The DNA for the CDR3 is TGTGCCACCGAGAACAGGGACCAAGAGACCCAGTACTTC.

The chain joins TRBV29-1 to TRBJ2-1, with 10 bases fitting TRBD2. This CDR3 is built from 15 residues. V was clipped by 3 bases and J by 8 bases; unmatched bases: 10. Germline CDR1 reads SQVTM; CDR2 reads ANQGSEA. In nucleotides, the CDR3 is TGCAGCGTTGATGGGCTAGCGGGGGCTAGGGATGAGCAGTTCTTC. It encodes CSVDGLAGARDEQFF.

The chain combines TRBV27 with TRBJ2-1; D might be TRBD1 (5 bases). The CDR3 extends over 14 amino acids. The ends were cut back, 6 bases at V and 2 bases at J, with 11 bases in the middle. Germline V lookup: CDR1 MNHEY, CDR2 SMNVEV (reference sequence). CDR3 DNA sequence: TGTGCCAGCAGGGGGCAAGGGGCCTACAATGAGCAGTTCTTC. As protein: CASRGQGAYNEQFF.

This clonotype came up a few times. This sequence joins TRBV5-1 and TRBJ2-3; D gene unclear. Germline lookup yields CDR1 SGHRS and CDR2 YFSETQ. Between the trimmed V and J ends, which lost 0 bases and 6 bases, there was a span of 11 bases. This CDR3 comprises 14 residues. The CDR3 DNA reads as TGCGCCAGCAGCTTGGAGTCCGAGCTGGATACGCAGTATTTT. Protein sequence: CASSLESELDTQYF. Filled out from reference TRBV5-1 and TRBJ2-3, the complete variable domain reads KAGVTQTPRYLIKTRGQQVTLSCSPISGHRSVSWYQQTPGQGLQFLFEYFSETQRNKGNFPGRFSGRQFSNSRSEMNVSTLELGDSALYLCASSLESELDTQYFGPGTRLTVL.

This clonotype was counted only a few times. The chain recombines TRBV7-9 with TRBJ2-5; D is possibly TRBD1 (5 bases). There are 15 residues in the CDR3. Trimming cost V 2 bases and J 4 bases, with 14 bases left between them. Germline loops: CDR1 SEHNR, CDR2 FQNEAQ (reference sequence). The CDR3: CASSLQGLVLETQYF. As DNA, the CDR3 is TGTGCCAGCAGCTTACAGGGCCTTGTTCTAGAGACCCAGTACTTC.

This clonotype was seen at least ten times. The chain uses TRBV7-9 and TRBJ1-4; D gene ambiguous. Germline-derived CDR1 and CDR2 are SEHNR and FQNEAQ (reference sequence). CDR3 length: 15 amino acids. V was trimmed by 5 bases and J by 4 bases, leaving 14 bases between them. CDR3 protein: CASSLRTGVNEKLFF. The CDR3 DNA follows: TGTGCCAGCAGCCTCCGGACTGGGGTTAATGAAAAACTGTTTTTT.

This clonotype was found many times. The gene calls are TRBV20-1 and TRBJ2-1; TRBD2 matches at 9 bases. V was pared by 2 bases and J by 7 bases, with 3 bases of the junction left unmatched. The CDR3 runs 13 residues. Germline V gives CDR1 DFQATT, CDR2 SNEGSKA (reference sequence). The CDR3 region is CSARRLAGNEQFF. Written as DNA, the CDR3 is TGCAGTGCTAGACGGCTAGCGGGAAATGAGCAGTTCTTC.

This clonotype was detected only a few times. The chain links TRBV6-2 or TRBV6-3 to TRBJ2-1; a possible D gene is TRBD1 (5 bases). V was trimmed by 6 bases and J by 5 bases, leaving 20 bases between them. CDR1 and CDR2 from the germline V gene are MNHEY and SVGEGT. The CDR3 totals 16 residues. CDR3 sequence: CASSSQILRGDNEQFF. The CDR3 region has the DNA TGTGCCAGCAGCTCCCAAATCCTTAGGGGCGACAATGAGCAGTTCTTC.

This clonotype was picked up a small number of times. The rearrangement joins TRBV10-3 to TRBJ2-2; the match to TRBD1 covers 7 bases. Trimming took 5 bases from V and 4 from J; bases not matched to a gene: 7. CDR3 length equals 15 residues. Germline assignment: CDR1 ENHRY and CDR2 SYGVKD. The CDR3 loop is CAISPATGSTGELFF. The CDR3 bases are TGTGCCATCAGTCCCGCGACAGGGTCCACCGGGGAGCTGTTTTTT.

This clonotype has just a few counts. The V gene is TRBV6-2 or TRBV6-3, the J gene TRBJ2-5, with 7 bases that match TRBD2. V shed 6 bases, J shed 4 bases, and the junction held 5 bases outside the gene matches. The CDR3 consists of 13 residues. Germline-derived CDR1 and CDR2 are MNHEY and SVGEGT. The CDR3 reads CASRRGGGETQYF. DNA for the CDR3: TGTGCCAGCAGGAGGGGCGGGGGAGAGACCCAGTACTTC.

This clonotype was observed many times. V is TRBV28 and J is TRBJ2-7, with 7 bases matching TRBD1. Looked up from germline, CDR1 is MDHEN and CDR2 is SYDVKM. The CDR3 length is 14 residues. With V trimmed by 6 bases and J by 5 bases, 10 bases remained unmatched. DNA for the CDR3: TGTGCCAGCAGCTCTAACAGGGGATGGGACGAGCAGTACGTC. Its protein is CASSSNRGWDEQYV.